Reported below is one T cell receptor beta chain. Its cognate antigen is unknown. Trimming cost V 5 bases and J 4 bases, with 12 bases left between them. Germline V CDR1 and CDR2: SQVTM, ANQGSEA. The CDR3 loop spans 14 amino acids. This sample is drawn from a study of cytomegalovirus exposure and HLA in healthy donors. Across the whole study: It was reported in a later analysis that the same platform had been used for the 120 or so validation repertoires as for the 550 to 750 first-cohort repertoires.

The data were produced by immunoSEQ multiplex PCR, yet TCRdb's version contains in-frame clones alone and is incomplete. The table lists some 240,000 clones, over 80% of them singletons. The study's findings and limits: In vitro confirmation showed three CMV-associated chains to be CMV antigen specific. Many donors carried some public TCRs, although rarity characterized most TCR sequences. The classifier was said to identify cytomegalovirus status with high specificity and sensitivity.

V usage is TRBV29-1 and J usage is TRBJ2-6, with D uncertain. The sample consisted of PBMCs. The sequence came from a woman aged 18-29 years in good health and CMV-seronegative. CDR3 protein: CSVQQTPGANVLTF. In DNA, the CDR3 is TGCAGCGTTCAACAGACACCCGGGGCCAACGTCCTGACTTTC.